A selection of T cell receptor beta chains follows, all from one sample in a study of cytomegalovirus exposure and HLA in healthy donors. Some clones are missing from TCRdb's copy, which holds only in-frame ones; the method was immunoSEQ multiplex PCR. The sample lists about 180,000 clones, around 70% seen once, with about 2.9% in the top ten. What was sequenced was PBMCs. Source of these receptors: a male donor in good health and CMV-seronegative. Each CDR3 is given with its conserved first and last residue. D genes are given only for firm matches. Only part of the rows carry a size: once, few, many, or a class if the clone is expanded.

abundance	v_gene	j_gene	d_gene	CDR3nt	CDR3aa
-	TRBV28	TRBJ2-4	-	TGTGCCAGCAGAGACAGTCTAGCCAAAAACATTCAGTACTTC	CASRDSLAKNIQYF
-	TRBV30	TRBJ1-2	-	TGTGCCTGGAGTGTACAGGGCGGCTATGGCTACACCTTC	CAWSVQGGYGYTF
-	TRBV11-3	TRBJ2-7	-	TGTGCCAGCAGCCCTAGCCGGAGGGCTAACGAGCAGTACTTC	CASSPSRRANEQYF
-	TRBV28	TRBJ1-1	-	TGTGCCAGCAGTGGGGGGGGATGGTTCTTT	CASSGGGWFF
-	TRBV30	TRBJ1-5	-	TGTGCCTGGAGTGTACGGGTTGGCAGTCAGCCCCAGCATTTT	CAWSVRVGSQPQHF
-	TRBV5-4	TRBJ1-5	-	TGTGCCAGCAGCTTAGGAGGAGGTTTTAATCAGCCCCAGCATTTT	CASSLGGGFNQPQHF
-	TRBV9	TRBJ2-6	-	TGTGCCAGCAGCGTAGAAGGACAAATCTCTGGGGCCAACGTCCTGACTTTC	CASSVEGQISGANVLTF
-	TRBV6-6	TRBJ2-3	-	TGTGCCAGCAGTCGACAGTTAGGCACAGATACGCAGTATTTT	CASSRQLGTDTQYF
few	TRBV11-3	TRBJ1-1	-	TGTGCCAGCAGCCCGTCCCGGGGGACTGAAGCTTTCTTT	CASSPSRGTEAFF
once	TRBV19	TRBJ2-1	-	TGTGCCAGTAGAATGACAGATATCTCCTACAATGAGCAGTTCTTC	CASRMTDISYNEQFF
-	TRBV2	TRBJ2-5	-	TGTGCCAGCAGTGAAAGGACAGGGAGGGGATTCGAGACCCAGTACTTC	CASSERTGRGFETQYF
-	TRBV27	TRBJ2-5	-	TGTGCCAGCAGTTTCCGACAGAGTCAAGAGACCCAGTACTTC	CASSFRQSQETQYF
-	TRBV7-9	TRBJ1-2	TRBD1	TGTGCCAGCAGCTTAGTGGGACAGGGGGCAATGTATGGCTACACCTTC	CASSLVGQGAMYGYTF
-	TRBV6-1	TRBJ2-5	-	TGTCTAACCTACTTTGCGACCCAGTACTTC	CLTYFATQYF
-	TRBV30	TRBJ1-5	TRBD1	TGTGCCTGGAGTCACTTCGGAACAGGGGTCAATCAGCCCCAGCATTTT	CAWSHFGTGVNQPQHF
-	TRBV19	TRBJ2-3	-	TGTGCCAGCCGAGATCCAGGGCTTGGAGATACGCAGTATTTT	CASRDPGLGDTQYF
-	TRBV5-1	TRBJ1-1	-	TGCGCCAGCAGCTTACAGGGAGTTTTGAACACTGAAGCTTTCTTT	CASSLQGVLNTEAFF
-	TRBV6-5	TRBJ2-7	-	TGTGCCAGCAGTGAAGCGCATCCCTACGAGCAGTACTTC	CASSEAHPYEQYF
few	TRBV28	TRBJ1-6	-	TGTGCCAGCAGTTCGTCCCCAGATAATTCACCCCTCCACTTT	CASSSSPDNSPLHF
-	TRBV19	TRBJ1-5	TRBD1	TGTGCCACCAAGGGGGCTGCCGGTCAGCCCCAGCATTTT	CATKGAAGQPQHF
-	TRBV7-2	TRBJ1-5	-	TGTGCCAGCAGCTGGCAGGGACACAGTAGTCAGCCCCAGCATTTT	CASSWQGHSSQPQHF
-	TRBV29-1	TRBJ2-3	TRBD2	TGCAGCGCCCAGCGGGGGGGCGAGGCAGATACGCAGTATTTT	CSAQRGGEADTQYF
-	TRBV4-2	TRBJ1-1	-	TGTGCCAGCAGCCAAGGACAGATGAACACTGAAGCTTTCTTT	CASSQGQMNTEAFF
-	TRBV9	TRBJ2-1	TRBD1	TGTGCCAGCAGCTGGACAGGGAACCATGAGCAGTTCTTC	CASSWTGNHEQFF
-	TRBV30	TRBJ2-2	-	TGTGCCTGGAGCCGGGGTAGTGGCGGGGAGCTGTTTTTT	CAWSRGSGGELFF
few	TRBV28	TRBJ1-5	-	TGTGCCAGCAGTAGGGCAGGGGATTACCTGGGTCCCCAGCATTTT	CASSRAGDYLGPQHF
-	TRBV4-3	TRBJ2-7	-	TGCGCCAGCAGCCGCCTTTCGGGGAGCTCCTACGAGCAGTACTTC	CASSRLSGSSYEQYF
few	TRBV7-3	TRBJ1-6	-	TGTGCCAGCAGCCCCGGGGAATGGGGTTCACCCCTCCACTTT	CASSPGEWGSPLHF
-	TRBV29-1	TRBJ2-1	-	TGCAGCGTTGCTACTGCGGTGCGCAATGAGCAGTTCTTC	CSVATAVRNEQFF
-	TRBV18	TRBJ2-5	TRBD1	TGTGCCAGCTCGCCCCGACAGGGTGAGACCCAGTACTTC	CASSPRQGETQYF
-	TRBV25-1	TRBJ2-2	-	TGTGCCAGCACCCCATGGCCAACACCCGGGGAGCTGTTTTTT	CASTPWPTPGELFF
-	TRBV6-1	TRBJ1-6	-	TGTGCCGTCCCGGGCGGGGACCTCTATAATTCACCCCTCCACTTT	CAVPGGDLYNSPLHF
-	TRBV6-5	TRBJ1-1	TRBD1	TGTGCCAGCAGCTTGGGAGACAGGGGGCGGACTGAAGCTTTCTTT	CASSLGDRGRTEAFF
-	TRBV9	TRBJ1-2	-	TGTGCCAGCAGCGGCTACAGGGAAGGCTACACCTTC	CASSGYREGYTF
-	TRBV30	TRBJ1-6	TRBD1	TGTGCCTGGGGTGGCGGGACAGGCATTTCACCCCTCCACTTT	CAWGGGTGISPLHF
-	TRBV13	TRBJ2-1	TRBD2	TGTGCCAGCAGCTTAGAGGGACTAGCGGATAACAATGAGCAGTTCTTC	CASSLEGLADNNEQFF
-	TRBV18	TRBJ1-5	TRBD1	TGTGCCAGCTCACCACGAGGGACAGGGGCATTAGGAAATCAGCCCCAGCATTTT	CASSPRGTGALGNQPQHF
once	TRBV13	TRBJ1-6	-	TGTGCCAGCAGCTTAAATTCAGGGATAGGTAATTCACCCCTCCACTTT	CASSLNSGIGNSPLHF
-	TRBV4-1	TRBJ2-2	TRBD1	TGCGCCAGCAGCCAATTTCCTCACAGGGGGCGCGGCAGCGGGGAGCTGTTTTTT	CASSQFPHRGRGSGELFF
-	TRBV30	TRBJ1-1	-	TGTGCCTGGGGGGGCCAGCCGAACACTGAAGCTTTCTTT	CAWGGQPNTEAFF
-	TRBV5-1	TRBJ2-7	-	TGCGCCAGCAGCTTCCAAGCCTCCTCCTACGAGCAGTACTTC	CASSFQASSYEQYF